This T cell receptor beta chain comes out of a study of CD8+ T cells in alopecia areata (dated by TCRdb to the late 2010s). Study-wide context: The treated patients, all with moderate-to-severe alopecia areata, were enrolled in an open-label pilot trial of oral tofacitinib given at 5 to 10 mg twice daily. Tofacitinib was administered for 6 to 18 months, and 6 months of follow-up off drug were then conducted to assess delayed response and recurrence. The SALT score, which quantifies the percentage of affected scalp surface area, was used to measure disease severity in treated patients. High-throughput TCRbeta sequencing was used to examine T cell clonal expansion in alopecia areata in both the C3H/HeJ mouse model and human patients. Human TCRbeta sequencing covered scalp tissue and sorted CD4+ and CD8+ peripheral blood T cells from patchy and totalis/universalis alopecia areata patients and healthy controls. Patients on tofacitinib were biopsied at baseline and after 4 and 24 weeks of treatment, and several of the patients also had a later scalp biopsy. Clonality in the scalp was compared among normal scalp (n=4), patchy alopecia areata scalp (n=8), and alopecia totalis/universalis scalp (n=8). RNA came from the PAXgene miRNA kit for fixed scalp, the miRNeasy kit for PBMCs, and the RNeasy kit for mouse skin. immunoSEQ multiplex PCR using 35 Vbeta forward primers and 13 Jbeta reverse primers was used to amplify TCRbeta CDR3 regions. Overall study results and their limits: Compared with mice, TCR sequences shared between patients were less clear, possibly partly because of HLA diversity across the patient population. Scalp TCR repertoire analysis is complicated because resident alphabeta T cells in normal human skin are also sequenced, whereas mouse skin is dominated by gammadelta T cells. With tofacitinib, both scalp clonality and the number of expanded CD8+ clones among the top 100 scalp clones went down significantly. Because the treated cohort was small and included a single nonresponder, larger studies are needed to assess links between baseline CD8+ expansion and response. Compared with normal scalp, lesional scalp had higher clonality and more expanded CD8+ clones, particularly in alopecia totalis/universalis, a pattern that suggests antigenic drive. During tofacitinib treatment, many expanded lesional clones stuck around in both scalp and blood, and this persistence may partly explain why relapse happens after treatment is stopped.

The germline V gene supplies CDR1 SGHRS and CDR2 YFSETQ. The CDR3 has 14 amino acids, counting the end cysteine and phenylalanine. Just the 42-base CDR3 DNA is kept, in frame starting at base 1. V is pared back by 5 bases and J by 1 base, with 10 bases lying between the germline termini. The library was obtained by the immunoSEQ multiplex PCR assay. To provide template for TCR sequencing, every sample had RNA extracted and reverse transcribed into cDNA. First-strand cDNA was synthesized with SuperScript III using a 2:1 mix of oligo-dT and random hexamers. A synthetic immune receptor repertoire was used to gauge amplification bias, and whatever bias remained was removed computationally. The source study handled its data this way. Raw reads were preprocessed to remove errors, and CDR3 was defined by IMGT conventions from the conserved cysteine to phenylalanine. Clonality was calculated as 1 minus Shannon entropy normalized by log2 of the number of productive unique TCRs. Whether each scalp clone was CD4 or CD8 was inferred by checking scalp TCRbeta sequences against the CD4 and CD8 repertoires from sorted blood. What TCRdb holds here is the immuneACCESS table cut down to in-frame rearrangements. Part of the clones is not present; checked against another copy, under half of the missing clones reflect an unresolved V gene, and the others are unexplained. V and J calls and clone size are given by that table; D and trimming were obtained from the DNA. A total of around 200,000 clones appear in this sample, about 64% of them only once. 3.5% to 5% of the sample is in the top ten clones.

Details on this clone: It has no known antigen specificity. The input lacks base qualities; no much larger clone sits a single base away.

This specimen's time point label, per the study, means: less than five weeks on oral tofacitinib. Per the publication, the treatment or condition label means: oral pan-JAK inhibitor, 5-10 mg twice daily. From alopecia areata patients, peripheral blood was collected along with lesional scalp punch biopsies. After PBMCs were isolated by density centrifugation and stained for CD3, CD4 and CD8, a FACSAria was used to sort CD4+ and CD8+ T cells. The source is a human donor with alopecia areata. This specimen was CD4+ T cells sorted from blood, taken at week 4, from a patient treated with tofacitinib. The rearranged chain carries TRBV5-1 and TRBJ1-3; 6 matching bases give a weak D call of TRBD1. For the CDR3, the sequence is CASRLQGSGNTIYF. The nucleotide sequence reads as follows: TGCGCCAGCAGACTACAGGGTTCTGGAAACACCATATATTTT.